Below are 28 T cell receptor beta chains sequenced from a single sample in a study of T cells in women clearing cervical HPV infection. Assay: immunoSEQ multiplex PCR; the TCRdb copy retains only in-frame clones and omits some. The sample holds 35,000 to 45,000 clones. The specimen was blood buffy coat. The receptors here all came from a woman aged 18-70 years with a cervical HPV16 infection that either progressed to CIN3+ or cleared (not recorded which).

As for this clone: The read ends 3 residues early relative to the CDR3; the germline J gene fills the gap. The gene calls are TRBV5-1 and TRBJ1-4, with D uncertain. Germline-derived CDR1 and CDR2 are SGHRS and YFSETQ. V lost 4 bases and J 3 bases, leaving 13 bases between the germline ends. The length of the CDR3 is 15 residues. CDR3 amino acids: CASSLDRGANEKLFF. CDR3 bases read: TGCGCCAGCAGCCTGGATCGGGGTGCTAATGAAAAA.

As concerns this clone: The CDR3 end falls 3 residues outside the read, so it is completed with the germline J gene. J is TRBJ2-3 and V is TRBV30; 9 bases line up with TRBD1. The CDR3 runs to 13 residues. The germline V gene has CDR1 GTSNPN and CDR2 SVGIG (reference sequence). Partial CDR3 DNA: TGTGCCTGGAGTACAGGGGGCAATCAGCCG. This codes for CAWSTGGNQP. The whole CDR3 is CAWSTGGNQPQYF.

A word on this clone: With the read ending 3 residues before the CDR3 end, the germline J gene is used to fill in that end. V usage is TRBV7-9 and J usage is TRBJ2-4; D is perhaps TRBD1 (6 bases). This CDR3 contains 15 residues. Germline CDR1 SEHNR, CDR2 FQNEAQ (reference sequence). Partial CDR3 DNA: TGTGCCAGCAGCTTCCCCCTGACAGGATGGTATGGT. Residues: CASSFPLTGWYG. The whole CDR3 sequence reads CASSFPLTGWYGQYF.

About this clone: The read is 3 residues too short to cover the CDR3 end, so that end is filled in from the germline J gene. J is TRBJ1-2 and V is TRBV11-2; D is unclear. CDR1 and CDR2 from the germline V gene are SGHAT and FQNNGV. The CDR3 is 13 residues long. V lost 3 bases to trimming and J lost 1 base, with 6 bases between them. The CDR3 sequence: CASSFSYNYGYTF. The CDR3 DNA, read in part, is TGTGCCAGCAGCTTCTCTTATAACTATGGC. The full variable domain, completed using reference TRBV11-2 and TRBJ1-2, is EAGVAQSPRYKIIEKRQSVAFWCNPISGHATLYWYQQILGQGPKLLIQFQNNGVVDDSQLPKDRFSAERLKGVDSTLKIQPAKLEDSAVYLCASSFSYNYGYTFGSGTRLTVV.

Concerning this clone itself: The read halts 3 residues ahead of the CDR3 end, with the missing end drawn from the germline J gene. The genes are TRBV6-1 and TRBJ1-1; the match to TRBD1 covers 8 bases. This CDR3 is 15 amino acids long. V was clipped by 2 bases and J by 1 base; unmatched bases: 3. Germline V CDR1 and CDR2: MNHNS, SASEGT. CDR3 amino acids: CASSEYGQGNTEAFF. CDR3 DNA, as far as it was read: TGTGCCAGCAGTGAATATGGACAGGGGAACACTGAA.

Remarks on this clone: The read stops 3 residues short of the end of the CDR3; the missing end is completed from the germline J gene. V is TRBV5-1 and J is TRBJ1-1; tentative D call: TRBD1 (6 bases). V was trimmed by 4 bases and J by 5 bases, leaving 21 bases between them. The germline V gene has CDR1 SGHRS and CDR2 YFSETQ. This CDR3 comprises 16 residues. This CDR3 reads CASSTYPGQLRTEAFF. The CDR3 DNA, read in part, is TGCGCCAGCAGCACCTACCCGGGACAACTGAGGACTGAA.

A note on this clone: The CDR3 goes on 3 residues after the read ends, and that part is filled in from the germline J gene. The same CDR3 also results from other DNA sequences found in this sample. This chain joins TRBV20-1 and TRBJ2-1; D ambiguous. Germline CDR1 reads DFQATT; CDR2 reads SNEGSKA (reference sequence). The CDR3 runs to 14 residues. V lost 5 bases and J lost 6, with 17 bases in between. The sequenced part of the CDR3 DNA is TGCAGTGCTGATTCCCCAGCTAGGCTCAATGAG. Its translation is CSADSPARLNE. The whole CDR3 region reads CSADSPARLNEQFF.

About this clone: From the germline J gene comes the end of the CDR3, since the read stops 3 residues before it. Other DNA sequences of this sample code for an identical CDR3. The chain joins TRBV19 to TRBJ1-3, with TRBD1 matching over 10 bases. Per the germline V gene, CDR1 is LNHDA and CDR2 is SQIVND (reference sequence). The V segment lost 8 bases and the J segment 4 bases; nucleotides outside the gene matches: 5. There are 14 residues in the CDR3. CDR3 sequence reads: CASQGQGLGNTIYF. The part of the CDR3 DNA that was read is TGTGCCAGTCAGGGACAGGGGTTGGGAAACACC.

CDR3 loop: CASSLMVRGGGNEQFF. The DNA read from the CDR3 is TGTGCCAGCAGCTTAATGGTTCGGGGAGGGGGCAATGAG. The rearrangement joins TRBV7-3 to TRBJ2-1, with D possibly TRBD2 on 7 matching bases. Sequencing ends 3 residues short of the CDR3 end; the germline J gene provides the rest. Germline V gene sequence: CDR1 SGHTA, CDR2 FQGTGA. Trimming stripped 1 base from V and 6 bases from J, with 16 bases between. The CDR3 consists of 16 residues. Together with reference TRBV7-3 and TRBJ2-1, the CDR3 gives the full variable domain: GAGVSQTPSNKVTEKGKYVELRCDPISGHTALYWYRQSLGQGPEFLIYFQGTGAADDSGLPNDRFFAVRPEGSVSTLKIQRTERGDSAVYLCASSLMVRGGGNEQFFGPGTRLTVL.

Remarks on this clone: With the read ending 3 residues before the CDR3 end, the germline J gene is used to fill in that end. This chain links TRBV19 with TRBJ2-3; TRBD2 aligns across 11 bases. V shed 4 bases and J 2 bases; nucleotides not matched to a gene: 11. Germline V gene sequence: CDR1 LNHDA, CDR2 SQIVND (reference sequence). CDR3 length: 18 residues. This chain's CDR3 is CASSTGTSGTSYTDTQYF. The CDR3 DNA, read in part, is TGTGCCAGTAGTACCGGGACTAGCGGAACCAGTTACACAGATACG.

Of note for this clone: Read coverage stops 3 residues before the CDR3 terminus; the germline J gene supplies the remainder. The chain recombines TRBV28 with TRBJ2-2; TRBD1 matches at 11 bases. This CDR3 has 19 residues. CDR1 is MDHEN and CDR2 is SYDVKM in the germline V gene. Germline trimming cut 6 bases from V and 6 bases from J; bases unmatched to any gene: 18. The sequenced CDR3 bases are TGTGCCAGCAGCCTCTATAGGACAGGGGGCGCATTTTTTCCCGGGGAG. Translating gives CASSLYRTGGAFFPGE. The full CDR3 protein reads CASSLYRTGGAFFPGELFF.

Notes on this clone: Read data end 3 residues before the CDR3 end; the end is taken from the germline J gene. The chain carries TRBV7-3 and TRBJ2-7, with 8 positions matching TRBD2. Germline trimming cut 0 bases from V and 4 bases from J; bases unmatched to any gene: 11. The CDR3 runs to 17 residues. Germline loops: CDR1 SGHTA, CDR2 FQGTGA. The sequenced CDR3 bases are TGTGCCAGCAGCTTAACGGGAGGAGCGGGAGTTAGTTACGAG. Translating gives CASSLTGGAGVSYE. The complete CDR3 sequence is CASSLTGGAGVSYEQYF.

On this clone: The read terminates 3 residues ahead of where the CDR3 ends, so the germline J gene completes it. The chain couples TRBV10-2 to TRBJ2-5; D could derive from TRBD1 or TRBD2 (5 bases each). Per the germline V gene, CDR1 is WSHSY and CDR2 is SAAADI. With 4 bases removed from V and 5 bases from J, the gap between germline ends came to 17 bases. The CDR3 is 15 residues long. CDR3 bases read: TGCGCCAGCAGTGTGTTTCGAGGGGTTGGCGAGACC. Translating it yields CASSVFRGVGET. The full CDR3 protein reads CASSVFRGVGETQYF.

As to this clone: The missing CDR3 end, 3 residues past where the read stops, is filled in from the germline J gene. The chain has TRBV30 and TRBJ1-5; TRBD1 is a possible D gene (5 bases). Germline CDR1 is GTSNPN and CDR2 is SVGIG (reference sequence). The CDR3 runs 14 residues. Trimming cost V 6 bases and J 3 bases, with 15 bases left between them. The part of the CDR3 DNA that was read is TGTGCCTGCAAATCGTCAGGGAACAATCAGCCC. This translates into CACKSSGNNQP. The CDR3, in full, reads CACKSSGNNQPQHF.

Comments on this clone: The CDR3 extends 3 residues past the end of the read, so its final part is completed from the germline J gene. The chain uses TRBV5-1 and TRBJ2-2; D call uncertain. Trimming removed 4 bases at V and 2 bases at J, with 6 bases between. This CDR3 has 13 residues. Germline V CDR1 and CDR2: SGHRS, YFSETQ. The CDR3 loop is CASSVSNTGELFF. Partial CDR3 DNA: TGCGCCAGCAGCGTATCCAACACCGGGGAG.

Partial CDR3 DNA: TGTGCCAGCAGCTTAGTAGCGGGAGGGCCCGGCGAG. Amino acid sequence: CASSLVAGGPGE. The whole CDR3 reads CASSLVAGGPGEQYF. The J gene is TRBJ2-7, the V gene TRBV11-1; 11 bases agree with TRBD2. The CDR3 extends 3 residues past the end of the read, so its final part is completed from the germline J gene. With V trimmed by 1 base and J by 6 bases, 5 bases remained unmatched. CDR1 is SGHAT, CDR2 FQDESV, per germline (reference sequence). This CDR3 comprises 15 residues.

A word on this clone: Read sequence stops 3 residues before the CDR3 end, and the germline J gene provides the missing end. The genes are TRBV4-1 and TRBJ2-7; 8 bases align to TRBD2. Germline V gene lookup returns CDR1 MGHRA and CDR2 YSYEKL. The CDR3 has 13 amino acids. J lost 6 bases, V lost 4 bases, and 5 bases had no gene match. The part of the CDR3 DNA that was read is TGCGCCAGCAGCCCCGGGACTAGTGGCGAG. It translates to CASSPGTSGE. The entire CDR3 protein is CASSPGTSGEQYF.

Regarding this clone: Read coverage stops 3 residues before the CDR3 terminus; the germline J gene supplies the remainder. This chain connects TRBV5-1 to TRBJ2-1, with a tentative D call TRBD2 (6 bases). Trimming removed 3 bases at V and 1 base at J, with 8 bases between. CDR3 length equals 14 residues. The germline CDR1 and CDR2 sequences are SGHRS and YFSETQ. CDR3 protein: CASSSGTSYNEQFF. The DNA read from the CDR3 is TGCGCCAGCAGCTCCGGGACTTCCTACAATGAG.

A note on this clone: The CDR3 extends 3 residues past the end of the read, so its final part is completed from the germline J gene. The chain combines TRBV7-2 with TRBJ1-2; 9 nucleotides match TRBD1. V was clipped by 5 bases and J by 4 bases; unmatched bases: 5. Looked up from germline, CDR1 is SGHTA and CDR2 is FQGNSA. CDR3 length: 14 residues. CDR3 sequence reads: CASSRQGVSYGYTF. Partial CDR3 DNA: TGTGCCAGCAGCCGACAGGGGGTGAGCTATGGC. The entire variable domain, with the rest obtained from reference TRBV7-2 and TRBJ1-2, is as follows: GAGVSQSPSNKVTEKGKDVELRCDPISGHTALYWYRQSLGQGLEFLIYFQGNSAPDKSGLPSDRFSAERTGGSVSTLTIQRTQQEDSAVYLCASSRQGVSYGYTFGSGTRLTVV.

Remarks on this clone: From the germline J gene comes the end of the CDR3, since the read stops 3 residues before it. V and J are TRBV2 and TRBJ2-3, with a tentative D call TRBD2 (5 bases). Germline V CDR1 and CDR2: SNHLY, FYNNEI. The CDR3 extends over 14 amino acids. CDR3 bases read: TGTGCCAGCAGTGAAATAGATGGAGCGGAGCCG. Protein: CASSEIDGAEP. From start to end, the CDR3 is CASSEIDGAEPQYF.

On this clone itself: The read gets to within 3 residues of the CDR3 end, and the germline J gene fills in the rest. The V and J genes are TRBV5-1 and TRBJ1-4; D is uncertain. CDR3 length: 15 amino acids. V dropped 3 bases and J dropped 2 bases, with 11 bases sitting between them. Germline lookup yields CDR1 SGHRS and CDR2 YFSETQ. The part of the CDR3 DNA that was read is TGCGCCAGCAGCTCTCGGCCGGGGACTAATGAAAAA. Encoded protein: CASSSRPGTNEK. The whole CDR3 is CASSSRPGTNEKLFF.

In the case of this clone: The read ends 3 residues before the CDR3 terminus; that terminus is restored from the germline J gene. V gene TRBV7-2 combines with J gene TRBJ1-4; possible D gene TRBD1, 5 bases. The V and J ends lost 5 bases and 3 bases respectively, with 10 bases between them. The CDR3 length is 14 residues. Per germline, CDR1 SGHTA and CDR2 FQGNSA. Incomplete CDR3 DNA: TGTGCCAGCAGCCCGACAGTTGCTAATGAAAAA. Its translation: CASSPTVANEK. The entire CDR3 is CASSPTVANEKLFF.

CDR3 bases read: TGTGCCTGGAGTGCAGGGGTCGGATATGGC. As protein: CAWSAGVGYG. The full CDR3 protein reads CAWSAGVGYGYTF. The chain couples TRBV30 to TRBJ1-2; tentative D call: TRBD1 (6 bases). The read finishes 3 residues shy of the CDR3 end, and the germline J gene is used to complete it. The CDR3 spans 13 residues. Germline V gene sequence: CDR1 GTSNPN, CDR2 SVGIG (reference sequence). Trimming took off 1 base at V and 5 bases at J, with 11 bases between the two ends.

Details on this clone: The read finishes 3 residues shy of the CDR3 end, and the germline J gene is used to complete it. V and J are TRBV30 and TRBJ1-1; D uncertain. Trimming pared 7 bases from V and 3 bases from J, leaving 21 bases between. This CDR3 has 15 residues. Per the germline V gene, CDR1 is GTSNPN and CDR2 is SVGIG (reference sequence). The sequenced CDR3 bases are TGTGCCTTTCGCCGACTTGTCCCTGGTGACACTGAA. It encodes CAFRRLVPGDTE. The whole CDR3 protein reads CAFRRLVPGDTEAFF.

A word on this clone: An end of the junction differs from the germline gene, which may be a read error. The CDR3 end is not reached by the read, which stops 3 residues before it; the germline J gene fills it in. The same CDR3 can be traced to other DNA sequences in this sample. This chain uses TRBV10-2 with TRBJ1-3; D uncertain. Looked up from germline, CDR1 is WSHSY and CDR2 is SAAADI. This CDR3 contains 15 residues. CDR3 bases read: TGCGCCAGCAGTGGAGACACCAGCTCTGGAAACACA. Encoded protein: CASSGDTSSGNT. The CDR3 as a whole reads CASSGDTSSGNTIYF.

About this clone itself: From the germline J gene comes the end of the CDR3, since the read stops 3 residues before it. The rearrangement links TRBV7-2 to TRBJ2-3; 8 bases align to TRBD1. There are 15 residues in the CDR3. Per the germline V gene, CDR1 is SGHTA and CDR2 is FQGNSA. The CDR3 DNA, read in part, is TGTGCCAGCAGCTCGACAGGGGCCCTCCCTCAGCCG. Amino acid sequence: CASSSTGALPQP. Given in full, the CDR3 is CASSSTGALPQPQYF.

Concerning this clone: The CDR3 end is not reached by the read, which stops 3 residues before it; the germline J gene fills it in. The genes are TRBV19 and TRBJ1-2, with D tentatively TRBD1 (5 bases). CDR1 and CDR2 (germline): LNHDA, SQIVND (reference sequence). The CDR3 totals 15 residues. CDR3 sequence reads: CASSRDFISYNDYTF. The CDR3 DNA, read in part, is TGTGCCAGTAGTAGGGACTTCATTTCCTACAATGAC.

The CDR3 protein is CASSLPQGKGYTF. The DNA read from the CDR3 is TGTGCCAGCAGCTTACCACAGGGGAAAGGC. The chain combines TRBV5-6 with TRBJ1-2, with 7 bases fitting TRBD1. The CDR3 extends 3 residues past the end of the read, so its final part is completed from the germline J gene. The length of the CDR3 is 13 residues. Per the germline V gene, CDR1 is SGHDT and CDR2 is YYEEEE.